This T cell receptor beta chain was found in a study of Ad26.COV2.S vaccination and SARS-CoV-2 variants. Study background: As a participant in COV1001, the donor was in the Ad26.COV2.S trial arm. In the study, Ad26.COV2.S was injected intramuscularly once, or twice 56 days apart. Findings and caveats of the study: The placebo group had lower spike-specific TCR breadth than the vaccine recipients did.

Profiled with immunoSEQ multiplex PCR; TCRdb holds only in-frame clones, not every one. The sample holds under 600,000 clones, 80% to 90% seen once. Treatment indicated: about 20 received Ad26.COV2.S at low or high dose, single or two shots; several received placebo; per-sample allocation not given. Sampling happened 63 days after the first vaccine or placebo injection. On this clone: The antigen is undetermined.

Sequencing was performed on peripheral blood, taken in a trial of Ad26.COV2.S vaccine versus placebo. The receptor was derived from a person between 18 and 65 years old who received the Ad26.COV2.S COVID-19 vaccine or a placebo.

The CDR3 region is CASTSLVGQGANTEAFF. As DNA, the CDR3 is TGCGCCAGCACCTCATTGGTCGGACAGGGTGCGAACACTGAAGCTTTCTTT. The V and J genes are TRBV4-3 and TRBJ1-1; 8 bases are a match to TRBD1. CDR1 and CDR2 (germline): LGHNA, YSLEER. J gave up 1 base and V 7 bases, and 14 bases lay outside the gene matches. This CDR3 contains 17 residues.